These 17 T cell receptor beta chains share one sample of origin, sequenced in a study of T cells in Graves' hyperthyroidism and ophthalmopathy. There were TCR beta CDR3 regions amplified from RNA transcripts. First-round RT-PCR targeting the TCR CDR3 was performed with the HTBI primer set. MiXCR, applied by TCRdb to the multiplex PCR reads, yields one record per CDR3 protein. Among about 360,000 distinct CDR3 sequences listed, approximately 13% were seen once. The sequencing input was blood. These receptors came from a woman aged 18-29 years with Graves' hyperthyroidism.

This clonotype was detected many times. J is TRBJ1-5 and V is TRBV7-8; D perhaps matches TRBD1 (6 bases). V was clipped by 0 bases and J by 4 bases, with 10 bases between them. In germline, CDR1 is SGHVS, CDR2 FQNEAQ. The CDR3 is made up of 15 amino acids. The CDR3 DNA reads TGTGCCAGCAGCTTAGCGGGGGCGGGGAATCAGCCCCAGCATTTT. Translation: CASSLAGAGNQPQHF.

The chain's CDR3 is CASSLGVIGSYEQYF. The CDR3 DNA is TGTGCCAGCAGCTTGGGGGTAATAGGGTCCTACGAGCAGTACTTC. This sequence joins TRBV5-8 and TRBJ2-7; D not certain. The germline V and J ends were trimmed by 0 bases and 1 base, with 11 bases remaining between them. The length of the CDR3 is 15 residues. Germline values: CDR1 SGHTS, CDR2 YDEGEE.

Regarding this clonotype: A clone one base away is much larger, so this may be a read error. This chain uses TRBV6-2 or TRBV6-3 with TRBJ2-7; D may be TRBD1 (6 bases). The V end lost 2 bases, the J end lost 4 bases, and 15 bases lay between the germline ends. The CDR3 runs to 15 residues. The V gene's germline CDR1 is MNHEY and CDR2 SVGEGT. CDR3 coding DNA: TGTGCCAGCAGTTACAACAGGGAGAGGGTATACGAGCAGTACTTC. Its protein is CASSYNRERVYEQYF.

This clonotype was seen a handful of times. The CDR3, as DNA: TGTGCCAGCAGCCAAGATCTGGGGGGGGGGGAGACCCAGTACTTC. Amino acids: CASSQDLGGGETQYF. V gene TRBV4-2 combines with J gene TRBJ2-5, with TRBD2 identical over 7 bases. There are 15 residues in the CDR3. J gave up 5 bases and V 0 bases, and 6 bases lay outside the gene matches. Germline assignment: CDR1 LGHNA and CDR2 YNFKEQ.

In its sample, this clonotype was seen many times. This sequence joins TRBV20-1 and TRBJ2-7; TRBD2 matches 7 bases. CDR3 length: 13 amino acids. CDR1 and CDR2 (germline): DFQATT, SNEGSKA (reference sequence). V shed 3 bases and J 2 bases; nucleotides not matched to a gene: 4. The CDR3 protein is CSARSGAPYEQYF. The CDR3 region has the DNA TGCAGTGCTAGGAGCGGGGCCCCCTACGAGCAGTACTTC.

CDR3 amino acids: CARVTPQGGLYLRGQYF. The CDR3 DNA follows: TGTGCCAGAGTTACCCCACAGGGCGGACTCTACTTACGGGGGCAGTACTTC. V gene TRBV19 combines with J gene TRBJ2-7; tentatively, D is TRBD1 (6 bases). Per the germline V gene, CDR1 is LNHDA and CDR2 is SQIVND (reference sequence). The CDR3 runs to 17 residues. V was cut by 9 bases and J by 9 bases, with 33 bases left in between.

The chain recombines TRBV9 with TRBJ2-5; TRBD1 aligns across 8 bases. V was clipped by 5 bases and J by 5 bases; unmatched bases: 14. Germline V gives CDR1 SGDLS, CDR2 YYNGEE. This CDR3 region has 16 residues. The CDR3 DNA sequence: TGTGCCAGCAGTCACCTGGGGCAGGGGGCGTTGGAGACCCAGTACTTC. It yields the protein CASSHLGQGALETQYF.

This clonotype was observed a few times. V is TRBV4-3 and J is TRBJ1-2; the D gene is possibly TRBD1 (5 bases). The CDR3 runs to 16 residues. Germline V gene data show CDR1 as LGHNA and CDR2 as YSLEER. Trimming shortened V by 1 base and J by 8 bases, and 20 bases separated the two germline ends. As DNA, the CDR3 is TGCGCCAGCAGCCAAGTTATCTCCGGAGATCAGGGCGGCTACACCTTC. This sequence encodes CASSQVISGDQGGYTF.

There are many counts of this clonotype. The rearrangement links TRBV3-1 to TRBJ1-1; tentative D call: TRBD1 (5 bases). The CDR3 sequence is 14 residues long. Germline V gives CDR1 LGHDT, CDR2 YNNKEL (reference sequence). V dropped 6 bases and J dropped 6 bases, with 17 bases sitting between them. This CDR3 is CASSPRKGAAEAFF. The CDR3 DNA sequence: TGTGCCAGCAGTCCTAGGAAAGGGGCGGCTGAAGCTTTCTTT.

There are many counts of this clonotype. The chain links TRBV11-3 to TRBJ2-1; a weak D match, TRBD2 (6 bases). Between the trimmed V and J ends, which lost 2 bases and 1 base, there was a span of 9 bases. Germline CDR1 SGHNT, CDR2 YENEEA. CDR3 length: 15 amino acids. The CDR3: CASSLRGESYNEQFF. The CDR3 DNA sequence: TGTGCCAGCAGCTTACGCGGGGAATCCTACAATGAGCAGTTCTTC.

Ten or more counts support this clonotype. This chain uses TRBV18 with TRBJ2-3, with D tentatively TRBD1 (5 bases). Germline CDR1 and CDR2: KGHSH and LQKENI. The CDR3 spans 15 residues. Trimming took off 4 bases at V and 3 bases at J, with 14 bases between the two ends. The CDR3 reads CASSLHQGETDTQYF. Here the CDR3 DNA reads TGTGCCAGCTCACTCCACCAGGGTGAGACAGATACGCAGTATTTT.

CDR3 DNA: TGTGCCAGCAGCCAAGACCGGGACAGAGAAGCTTTCTTT. It yields the protein CASSQDRDREAFF. The gene calls are TRBV4-2 and TRBJ1-1; TRBD1 matches 7 bases. Germline CDR1 LGHNA, CDR2 YNFKEQ. The CDR3 is 13 amino acids. Trimming at V came to 0 bases and at J to 8 bases, leaving 3 bases not matched to a gene.

CDR3 in amino acids: CASSPGQGAVGKNIQYF. The CDR3 bases are TGTGCCAGCAGTCCCGGACAGGGGGCAGTTGGCAAAAACATTCAGTACTTC. The rearrangement joins TRBV27 to TRBJ2-4, with TRBD1 matching over 11 bases. V was clipped by 5 bases and J by 3 bases; unmatched bases: 9. The CDR3 totals 17 residues. Looked up from germline, CDR1 is MNHEY and CDR2 is SMNVEV (reference sequence).

This clonotype has a count of ten or more. The DNA of the CDR3 is TGTGCCAGCAGCTTAGGGGGGATCCTGGGGTACGAGCAGTACTTC. This gives the protein CASSLGGILGYEQYF. The chain employs TRBV7-8 and TRBJ2-7; either TRBD1 or TRBD2 may supply D (5 bases each). The germline gives CDR1 SGHVS, CDR2 FQNEAQ. The germline V and J ends were trimmed by 1 base and 4 bases, with 14 bases remaining between them. CDR3 length equals 15 residues.

This clonotype has ten or more counts. This chain links TRBV4-1 with TRBJ2-7; 9 nucleotides align to TRBD1. Germline V gives CDR1 MGHRA, CDR2 YSYEKL. CDR3 length: 16 residues. The J segment lost 7 bases and the V segment lost 3 bases, leaving 13 bases of the junction unmatched. CDR3 residues: CASSHTTGTGNVEQYF. In DNA, the CDR3 is TGCGCCAGCAGCCACACTACCGGGACAGGGAACGTAGAGCAGTACTTC.

There are many counts of this clonotype. In DNA form, the CDR3 reads TGCGCCAGCAGGGAGGCGGGCAGGGCGAGCTCTGGGGCCAACGTCCTGACTTTC. It yields the protein CASREAGRASSGANVLTF. The rearrangement uses TRBV10-2 and TRBJ2-6; D may match TRBD1 or TRBD2 (5 bases each). CDR3 length: 18 amino acids. Germline V gene lookup returns CDR1 WSHSY and CDR2 SAAADI. V lost 6 bases to trimming and J lost 0 bases, with 18 bases between them.

In its sample, this clonotype was seen many times. The V call is TRBV11-2, the J call TRBJ2-1, with 7 bases matching TRBD2. Germline CDR1 reads SGHAT; CDR2 reads FQNNGV. The CDR3 is 17 residues long. With V trimmed by 5 bases and J by 2 bases, 12 bases remained unmatched. The CDR3 loop reads CASSPWDYQGPYNEQFF. CDR3 nucleotides: TGTGCCAGCAGCCCTTGGGACTATCAAGGACCCTACAATGAGCAGTTCTTC.